Below, 32 T cell receptor beta chains from the same sample are listed, as sequenced in a study of blood T cell repertoires in COVID-19. Data came from immunoSEQ multiplex PCR; TCRdb stores just in-frame clones and leaves some out. The data contain 30,000 to 35,000 clones, 60% to 80% of them singletons. Sequencing was carried out using peripheral blood. The source of these receptors is a woman aged 55-70 years with acute or convalescent COVID-19.

V usage is TRBV7-6 and J usage is TRBJ2-3; maybe TRBD2 (7 bases). CDR1 and CDR2 (germline): SGHVS, FNYEAQ. V was clipped by 4 bases and J by 1 base, with 15 bases between them. This CDR3 region has 16 residues. CDR3 loop: CASSSYGGRGTDTQYF. In DNA, the CDR3 is TGTGCCAGCAGCTCCTACGGGGGGCGGGGCACAGATACGCAGTATTTT.

This clone was detected only a few times. The chain employs TRBV9 and TRBJ1-1; no reliable D call. Trimming removed 0 bases from V and 1 base from J, with 7 bases in between. The germline V gene encodes CDR1 SGDLS and CDR2 YYNGEE. CDR3 length: 14 amino acids. The CDR3: CASSVVPENTEAFF. CDR3 DNA sequence: TGTGCCAGCAGCGTAGTACCAGAGAACACTGAAGCTTTCTTT.

This sequence joins TRBV19 and TRBJ2-7, with 7 bases lining up with TRBD1. Germline V CDR1 and CDR2: LNHDA, SQIVND (reference sequence). V was clipped by 5 bases and J by 1 base; unmatched bases: 8. CDR3 size: 15 residues. The CDR3 DNA reads TGTGCCAGTAGTCTCGGGACAGATCTTTCCTACGAGCAGTACTTC. Amino acid sequence: CASSLGTDLSYEQYF.

The gene calls are TRBV6-5 and TRBJ1-1, with D perhaps TRBD1 (5 bases). The CDR3 runs 14 residues. Trimming shortened V by 6 bases and J by 4 bases, and 15 bases separated the two germline ends. Germline V gene lookup returns CDR1 MNHEY and CDR2 SVGAGI. The CDR3 DNA reads as TGTGCCAGCAGGCCAGCAGGGTCGGTCACTGAAGCTTTCTTT. Residues: CASRPAGSVTEAFF.

The chain recombines TRBV3-1 (or the pseudogene TRBV3-2) with TRBJ2-2; 9 nucleotides agree with TRBD2. This CDR3 spans 18 amino acids. Germline V gene data show CDR1 as LGHDT and CDR2 as YNNKEL (reference sequence). With V trimmed by 3 bases and J by 3 bases, 11 bases remained unmatched. In DNA, the CDR3 is TGTGCCAGCAGCCACCACGGCGGCGGGGGGGCCGACACCGGGGAGCTGTTTTTT. Translation: CASSHHGGGGADTGELFF.

This clone appeared a few times. The chain couples TRBV7-6 to TRBJ2-5, with 14 nucleotides matching TRBD2. With 1 base clipped from V and 2 bases from J, the junction kept 9 bases outside the gene matches. Germline values: CDR1 SGHVS, CDR2 FNYEAQ. The CDR3 contains 19 residues. CDR3 sequence (DNA): TGTGCCAGCAGCTTAGATACTACAGGACTAGCGGGGGGACAAGAGACCCAGTACTTC. It encodes CASSLDTTGLAGGQETQYF.

The chain joins TRBV7-3 to TRBJ2-3; TRBD2 matches 10 bases. Germline lookup yields CDR1 SGHTA and CDR2 FQGTGA. The CDR3 runs to 18 residues. The J segment lost 0 bases and the V segment lost 5 bases, leaving 11 bases of the junction unmatched. CDR3 nucleotides: TGTGCCAGCAGCCAAGGTCCTAGCGGGGGACCTAGCACAGATACGCAGTATTTT. It specifies CASSQGPSGGPSTDTQYF.

V and J are TRBV19 and TRBJ1-5; maybe TRBD1 (5 bases). Germline CDR1 LNHDA, CDR2 SQIVND (reference sequence). The V gene lost 1 base and the J gene lost 2 bases, with 9 bases spanning the gap. The CDR3 sequence is 15 residues long. CDR3 coding DNA: TGTGCCAGTAGTATAGTGGGAGGGGGCAATCAGCCCCAGCATTTT. It yields the protein CASSIVGGGNQPQHF.

The chain is built from TRBV4-2 and TRBJ1-3; D remains ambiguous. CDR1 is LGHNA, CDR2 YNFKEQ, per germline. This CDR3 spans 15 amino acids. The V and J ends lost 0 bases and 4 bases respectively, with 10 bases between them. The CDR3 here is CASSQDLFGGNTIYF. The DNA for the CDR3 is TGTGCCAGCAGCCAAGATCTATTCGGGGGAAACACCATATATTTT.

The J gene is TRBJ2-1, the V gene TRBV5-4; 10 nucleotides agree with TRBD2. The CDR3 totals 16 residues. Germline assignment: CDR1 SGHNT and CDR2 YYREEE (reference sequence). After removal of 1 base from V and 4 bases from J, the junction contained 5 bases not matched to a gene. CDR3 sequence reads: CASSLRSGGDYNEQFF. The CDR3 DNA is TGTGCCAGCAGCTTGCGCAGCGGGGGGGATTACAATGAGCAGTTCTTC.

V is TRBV5-4 and J is TRBJ2-3, with TRBD2 matching 8 bases. Germline V gene lookup returns CDR1 SGHNT and CDR2 YYREEE (reference sequence). The trim removed 3 bases at V and 2 bases at J, leaving 11 bases unmatched. There are 17 residues in the CDR3. As DNA, the CDR3 is TGTGCCAGCAGCTCGGTCTGGGCTAGCGGGTACACAGATACGCAGTATTTT. The encoded protein is CASSSVWASGYTDTQYF. The full variable domain, with the rest looked up from reference TRBV5-4 and TRBJ2-3, is ETGVTQSPTHLIKTRGQQVTLRCSSQSGHNTVSWYQQALGQGPQFIFQYYREEENGRGNFPPRFSGLQFPNYSSELNVNALELDDSALYLCASSSVWASGYTDTQYFGPGTRLTVL.

This rearrangement joins TRBV6-6 to TRBJ1-2; 9 bases map to TRBD1. Germline CDR1 and CDR2: MNHNY and SVGAGI (reference sequence). After removal of 6 bases from V and 1 base from J, the junction contained 3 bases not matched to a gene. This CDR3 has 14 residues. CDR3 residues: CASSRTGDNYGYTF. The CDR3 DNA reads as TGTGCCAGCAGCCGGACAGGGGATAACTATGGCTACACCTTC.

The chain uses TRBV7-9 and TRBJ1-1; 8 nucleotides line up with TRBD1. The CDR3 is made up of 12 amino acids. V gave up 5 bases and J gave up 6 bases; unmatched junction bases: 2. Germline loops: CDR1 SEHNR, CDR2 FQNEAQ (reference sequence). The CDR3 reads CASSRTGSEAFF. Here the CDR3 DNA reads TGTGCCAGCAGCCGGACAGGGTCTGAAGCTTTCTTT.

This chain joins TRBV6-1 and TRBJ2-7; D is possibly TRBD1 (5 bases). CDR1 is MNHNS, CDR2 SASEGT, per germline. This CDR3 contains 19 residues. V lost 4 bases and J 2 bases, leaving 27 bases between the germline ends. The CDR3 sequence: CASSVLPTRDGRLTYEQYF. CDR3 sequence (DNA): TGTGCCAGCAGTGTTTTGCCAACCAGGGATGGGCGTCTCACCTACGAGCAGTACTTC.

The CDR3: CASSAVQGQLSGANVLTF. The CDR3 bases are TGTGCCAGCTCAGCGGTACAGGGGCAATTGAGTGGGGCCAACGTCCTGACTTTC. The rearrangement uses TRBV18 and TRBJ2-6; TRBD1 aligns across 7 bases. The CDR3 sequence is 18 residues long. Germline loops: CDR1 KGHSH, CDR2 LQKENI. The V segment lost 5 bases and the J segment 3 bases; nucleotides outside the gene matches: 13. Full variable domain (outside the CDR3, taken from reference TRBV18 and TRBJ2-6): NAGVMQNPRHLVRRRGQEARLRCSPMKGHSHVYWYRQLPEEGLKFMVYLQKENIIDESGMPKERFSAEFPKEGPSILRIQQVVRGDSAAYFCASSAVQGQLSGANVLTFGAGSRLTVL.

The V and J genes are TRBV2 and TRBJ1-1; D is unresolved. The ends were cut back, 7 bases at V and 0 bases at J, with 12 bases in the middle. This CDR3 region has 14 residues. Germline V lookup: CDR1 SNHLY, CDR2 FYNNEI. CDR3 amino acids: CASNSAGLNTEAFF. CDR3 coding DNA: TGTGCCAGCAATTCGGCAGGCCTGAACACTGAAGCTTTCTTT.

In this sample, this clone turned up a few times. The chain combines TRBV4-1 with TRBJ2-3; TRBD1 matches 12 bases. Germline loops: CDR1 MGHRA, CDR2 YSYEKL. The V segment lost 2 bases and the J segment 1 base; nucleotides outside the gene matches: 4. This CDR3 has 17 residues. CDR3 loop: CASSQSGTGGGTDTQYF. The CDR3 DNA reads TGCGCCAGCAGCCAATCCGGGACAGGGGGCGGCACAGATACGCAGTATTTT.

The V and J genes are TRBV6-1 and TRBJ1-2; D gene unclear. CDR3 length: 15 residues. Germline V lookup: CDR1 MNHNS, CDR2 SASEGT. V gave up 3 bases and J gave up 0 bases, with 11 bases separating them. The CDR3 DNA reads as TGTGCCAGCAGTGACCCGGGAGCCGCTAACTATGGCTACACCTTC. Residues: CASSDPGAANYGYTF.

V and J are TRBV2 and TRBJ1-5; the match to TRBD1 covers 7 bases. This CDR3 comprises 15 residues. J was trimmed by 7 bases and V by 7 bases; bases with no gene match: 13. Germline CDR1 and CDR2: SNHLY and FYNNEI. CDR3 sequence reads: CASTNNRGSGQPQHF. The CDR3 DNA reads TGTGCCAGCACTAACAACAGGGGATCGGGACAGCCCCAGCATTTT. Full variable domain (missing parts from reference TRBV2 and TRBJ1-5): EPEVTQTPSHQVTQMGQEVILRCVPISNHLYFYWYRQILGQKVEFLVSFYNNEISEKSEIFDDQFSVERPDGSNFTLKIRSTKLEDSAMYFCASTNNRGSGQPQHFGDGTRLSIL.

The chain recombines TRBV14 with TRBJ2-7; the D gene is possibly TRBD1 (5 bases). The V gene's germline CDR1 is SGHDN and CDR2 FVKESK. The CDR3 is 13 residues long. Trimming cost V 4 bases and J 4 bases, with 11 bases left between them. CDR3 amino acids: CASSRWTLYEQYF. The CDR3 region has the DNA TGTGCCAGCAGCCGGTGGACATTATACGAGCAGTACTTC.

This clone appeared a single time. The V gene is TRBV7-9, the J gene TRBJ2-1, with 11 bases lining up with TRBD2. The V and J ends lost 1 base and 4 bases, in that order; junction bases with no gene match: 9. This CDR3 comprises 18 residues. Per the germline V gene, CDR1 is SEHNR and CDR2 is FQNEAQ (reference sequence). The CDR3 DNA reads TGTGCCAGCAGCTTAGTTACTAGCGGGGGTTCCCCGTACAATGAGCAGTTCTTC. It encodes CASSLVTSGGSPYNEQFF.

The chain uses TRBV28 and TRBJ2-5, with 7 bases aligning to TRBD2. Germline loops: CDR1 MDHEN, CDR2 SYDVKM. The CDR3 contains 14 residues. The J segment lost 5 bases and the V segment lost 1 base, leaving 4 bases of the junction unmatched. The CDR3 DNA is TGTGCCAGCAGTTTATATCAAGCGGGGGAGACCCAGTACTTC. Translation: CASSLYQAGETQYF. The full variable domain, completed using reference TRBV28 and TRBJ2-5, is DVKVTQSSRYLVKRTGEKVFLECVQDMDHENMFWYRQDPGLGLRLIYFSYDVKMKEKGDIPEGYSVSREKKERFSLILESASTNQTSMYLCASSLYQAGETQYFGPGTRLLVL.

The chain combines TRBV12-5 with TRBJ2-1; D may be TRBD1 (5 bases). The CDR3 is 14 amino acids. Germline CDR1 LGHNT, CDR2 FRNRAP. Deletions cut 2 bases from V and 6 bases from J, with 11 bases between. CDR3 loop: CASGLSTQGNEQFF. The CDR3 bases are TGTGCTAGTGGTTTGTCCACCCAGGGCAATGAGCAGTTCTTC.

The chain uses TRBV24-1 and TRBJ1-1, with D hard to call. This CDR3 spans 12 amino acids. V was pared by 3 bases and J by 8 bases, with 9 bases between. Germline V CDR1 and CDR2: KGHDR, SFDVKD. The CDR3 sequence is CATSDPESEAFF. The CDR3 DNA reads TGTGCCACCAGTGATCCGGAGTCCGAAGCTTTCTTT.

This clone appeared a single time. The chain is built from TRBV2 and TRBJ1-2, with unresolved D. This CDR3 has 14 residues. V dropped 8 bases and J dropped 0 bases, with 13 bases sitting between them. Germline V CDR1 and CDR2: SNHLY, FYNNEI. The CDR3 loop reads CASGTERSNYGYTF. CDR3 DNA sequence: TGTGCCAGCGGTACAGAAAGGTCTAACTATGGCTACACCTTC. The full variable domain, with the rest looked up from reference TRBV2 and TRBJ1-2, is EPEVTQTPSHQVTQMGQEVILRCVPISNHLYFYWYRQILGQKVEFLVSFYNNEISEKSEIFDDQFSVERPDGSNFTLKIRSTKLEDSAMYFCASGTERSNYGYTFGSGTRLTVV.

The V and J genes are TRBV19 and TRBJ2-5, with TRBD1 matching 8 bases. Losses at the gene ends were 8 bases for V and 5 bases for J; bases not matched to a gene: 13. Per germline, CDR1 LNHDA and CDR2 SQIVND (reference sequence). CDR3 length: 15 amino acids. This CDR3 reads CASRGEGRGRETQYF. The DNA for the CDR3 is TGTGCCAGTCGCGGCGAGGGCAGGGGGCGTGAGACCCAGTACTTC.

J is TRBJ2-7 and V is TRBV6-5; tentative D call: TRBD1 (5 bases). The V gene's germline CDR1 is MNHEY and CDR2 SVGAGI. V was trimmed by 7 bases and J by 2 bases, leaving 15 bases between them. The length of the CDR3 is 14 residues. In DNA, the CDR3 is TGTGCCAGCAAAATCACCAGGGAACCCTACGAGCAGTACTTC. Amino acids: CASKITREPYEQYF.

The V call is TRBV19, the J call TRBJ1-1; TRBD1 aligns across 7 bases. J lost 8 bases, V lost 7 bases, and 10 bases had no gene match. The CDR3 runs to 13 residues. Germline V gene lookup returns CDR1 LNHDA and CDR2 SQIVND (reference sequence). In nucleotides, the CDR3 is TGTGCCAGTACCTACCGGGACAGAACAGAAGCTTTCTTT. Translating it yields CASTYRDRTEAFF.

V is TRBV28 and J is TRBJ2-7, with 7 bases that match TRBD1. The J segment lost 3 bases and the V segment lost 7 bases, leaving 9 bases of the junction unmatched. Per the germline V gene, CDR1 is MDHEN and CDR2 is SYDVKM. This CDR3 spans 14 amino acids. CDR3 bases: TGTGCCAGCATGAGAAGAGGGGGCGGCTACGAGCAGTACTTC. Translated, it gives CASMRRGGGYEQYF.

The chain carries TRBV5-1 and TRBJ1-1; no definite D call. V shed 6 bases and J shed 2 bases, with 11 bases lying between them. This CDR3 contains 13 residues. Germline-derived CDR1 and CDR2 are SGHRS and YFSETQ. The chain's CDR3 is CASTSQYNTEAFF. The CDR3 bases are TGCGCCAGCACCTCACAGTACAACACTGAAGCTTTCTTT.

In DNA, the CDR3 is TGTGCCAGCAGCCAAGTTCCCTTAAATTCACCCCTCCACTTT. Translation: CASSQVPLNSPLHF. This chain uses TRBV3-1 (or the pseudogene TRBV3-2) with TRBJ1-6; D is unresolved. The CDR3 consists of 14 residues. Germline CDR1 LGHDT, CDR2 YNNKEL (reference sequence). The ends were cut back, 1 base at V and 7 bases at J, with 8 bases in the middle.

This clone appeared a single time. The gene calls are TRBV6-5 and TRBJ1-2; D is possibly TRBD1 (5 bases). The germline V gene has CDR1 MNHEY and CDR2 SVGAGI. Trimming stripped 0 bases from V and 4 bases from J, with 12 bases between. CDR3 length: 15 residues. This CDR3 reads CASSYSENTGYGYTF. The CDR3 nucleotides read TGTGCCAGCAGTTACTCTGAGAATACAGGCTATGGCTACACCTTC.